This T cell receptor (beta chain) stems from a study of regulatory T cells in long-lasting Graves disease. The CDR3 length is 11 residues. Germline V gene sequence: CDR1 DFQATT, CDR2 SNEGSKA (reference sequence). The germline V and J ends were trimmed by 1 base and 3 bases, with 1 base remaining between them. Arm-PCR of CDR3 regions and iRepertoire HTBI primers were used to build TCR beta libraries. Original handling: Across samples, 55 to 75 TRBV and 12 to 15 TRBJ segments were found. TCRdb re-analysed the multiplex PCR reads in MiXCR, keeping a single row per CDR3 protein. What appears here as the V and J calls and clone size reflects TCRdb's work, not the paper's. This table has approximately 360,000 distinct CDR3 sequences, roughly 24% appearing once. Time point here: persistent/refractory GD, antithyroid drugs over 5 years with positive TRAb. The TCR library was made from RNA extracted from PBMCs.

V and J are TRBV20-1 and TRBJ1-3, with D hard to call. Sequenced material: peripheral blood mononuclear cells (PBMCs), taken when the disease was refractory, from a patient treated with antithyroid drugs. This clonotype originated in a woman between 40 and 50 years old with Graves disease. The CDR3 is CSARVGNTIYF. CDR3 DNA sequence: TGCAGTGCTAGAGTTGGAAACACCATATATTTT.